One T cell receptor beta chain is described in this entry. This clone was found a few times. The antigen this receptor binds is unknown. The sample holds no much larger clone one base away, and base qualities are not on file. V and J are truncated by 6 bases and 5 bases respectively, leaving an intervening sequence of 10 bases. The CDR3 spans 12 residues, from the cysteine through the phenylalanine. Of all the DNA, just the CDR3 is kept, 36 bases in frame from base 1. Interpreted using the paper, the time point label stands for: baseline before first vaccination. Vaccinee samples came from UK trials COV001 and COV002, including a single-blind randomized controlled phase 2/3 trial of AZD1222 (ChAdOx1 nCoV-19) in healthy adults. For TCRbeta chain sequencing, PBMC samples were collected from trial participants at day 0 and at day 28 after the second dose. The sample belongs to a study of T cell responses to AZD1222 COVID-19 vaccine (dated by TCRdb to the early 2020s). About the investigation overall: Because spike-specific TCR depth and breadth did not differ between the two schedules, AZD1222 recipients who got a second dose at roughly 4 weeks were pooled with those who got a second dose at roughly 12 weeks. TCR sequencing covered some 240 trial participants: 200 to 210 given two doses of AZD1222 and about 26 given two doses of MenACWY control vaccine. Trial participants were enrolled into age subgroups of 18-55, 56-69 and 70-plus years, which contained approximately 150, 30 and 60 TCR-sequenced participants, respectively. On the study overall, not on this receptor specifically: Vaccine-associated CD4 TCRs spanned the whole spike protein, with dominant responses in regions 160-218 and 743-854. The 56-69-year group was small, and its depth increase did not reach significance, likely because of low power. Reportedly, close to half of the unique spike-specific TCRs recognized epitopes lying outside the regions that are mutated in the B.1.351 and B.1.1.7 variants. Most participants were white British and females outnumbered males, and the authors suggested that clonal diversity may have been underestimated. A significant rise in spike-specific TCR breadth and depth was observed after two AZD1222 doses relative to day 0 and relative to MenACWY recipients. No day 14 peak-response samples were available, so repertoires were characterized only after the peak T cell response. Conclusions about previously exposed vaccinees are limited because only six or seven AZD1222 recipients were SARS-CoV-2 seropositive at baseline.

The CDR3 regions of human TCRbeta chains were analyzed by immunosequencing. The paper's processing steps were these. Repertoire TCRs were checked for matches against a reference library of SARS-CoV-2-specific TCRs that had been generated using the MIRA antigen-specificity platform. Breadth was defined as the fraction of unique TCRs that were SARS-CoV-2-associated. Depth was defined as the fraction of total T cells that were SARS-CoV-2-associated. Each spike-specific TCR was assigned to its reactive spike region and to a CD4 or CD8 class using the MIRA data. Log10-transformed breadth and depth values were compared by one-way ANOVA with Sidak's multiple comparisons tests. TCRdb took this table from immuneACCESS and kept in-frame rearrangements with V and J called. Such tables lack part of the clones; where checked against another copy, unresolved V genes explain under half of the gap, and the rest is unexplained. That table is the source of V, J and clone size, and D and trimming were worked out from the DNA. Within this sample are around 140,000 clones, with 89% of them counted one time only. 5% to 7.5% of the sample rests with the top ten.

Recombination joined TRBV12-3 or TRBV12-4 with TRBJ2-5; the D gene could be either TRBD1 or TRBD2, each agreeing at 5 bases. Sequencing used peripheral blood, obtained on day 0 of AZD1222 vaccination. The source is an adult in good health. Here the CDR3 is given as CASSNWGETQYF. Here is the DNA: TGTGCCAGCAGCAACTGGGGGGAGACCCAGTACTTC.